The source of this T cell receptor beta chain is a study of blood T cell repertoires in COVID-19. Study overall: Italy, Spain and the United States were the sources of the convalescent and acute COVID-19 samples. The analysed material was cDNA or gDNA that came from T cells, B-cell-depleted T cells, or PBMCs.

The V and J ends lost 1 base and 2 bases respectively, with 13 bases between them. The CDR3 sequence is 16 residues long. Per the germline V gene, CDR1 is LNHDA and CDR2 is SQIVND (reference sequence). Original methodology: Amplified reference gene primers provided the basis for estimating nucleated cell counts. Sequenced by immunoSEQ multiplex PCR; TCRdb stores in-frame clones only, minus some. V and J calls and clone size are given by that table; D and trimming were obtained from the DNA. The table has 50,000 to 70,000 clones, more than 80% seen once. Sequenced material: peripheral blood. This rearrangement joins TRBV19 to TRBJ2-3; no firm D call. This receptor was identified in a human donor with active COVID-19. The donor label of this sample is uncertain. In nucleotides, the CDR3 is TGTGCCAGTAGTATAGGCCTCAATAGTCACACAGATACGCAGTATTTT. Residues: CASSIGLNSHTDTQYF.